One sample yielded the 27 T cell receptor beta chains listed below, sequenced in a study of T cells in Graves' hyperthyroidism and ophthalmopathy. TCR beta CDR3 region amplification was performed from RNA transcripts. When the TCR CDR3 underwent first-round RT-PCR, the HTBI primer set was used. TCRdb redid the calling of the multiplex PCR reads with MiXCR, one entry per CDR3 protein. The profile shows 210,000 or so distinct CDR3 sequences, 15% to 20% of them singletons. The sequenced sample was blood. The receptors derive from a man aged 45-65 years with Graves' hyperthyroidism.

This clonotype was seen many times. The gene calls are TRBV6-2 or TRBV6-3 and TRBJ1-1, with D perhaps matching TRBD1 (5 bases). This CDR3 is built from 14 residues. The germline gives CDR1 MNHEY, CDR2 SVGEGT. V shed 6 bases and J shed 2 bases, with 13 bases lying between them. The CDR3 bases are TGTGCCAGCAGCCCCGGGAGGGGAAACACTGAAGCTTTCTTT. The encoded protein is CASSPGRGNTEAFF.

In this sample, this clonotype turned up many times. This rearrangement joins TRBV18 to TRBJ2-5, with D perhaps TRBD1 or TRBD2 (5 bases each). This CDR3 has 13 amino acids. Germline V gene data show CDR1 as KGHSH and CDR2 as LQKENI. V shed 6 bases and J shed 5 bases, with 13 bases lying between them. CDR3 amino acids: CASSRDLLETQYF. The CDR3 bases are TGTGCCAGCTCCCGGGACCTCTTGGAGACCCAGTACTTC.

In this sample, this clonotype turned up many times. The chain uses TRBV12-5 and TRBJ2-5, with 9 nucleotides matching TRBD1. This CDR3 is 13 amino acids long. V shed 6 bases and J 5 bases; nucleotides not matched to a gene: 4. Germline CDR1 reads LGHNT; CDR2 reads FRNRAP. The CDR3 DNA sequence: TGTGCTAGTGGAAACACAGGGGGCGAGACCCAGTACTTC. Residues: CASGNTGGETQYF. Full variable domain (rest looked up from reference TRBV12-5 and TRBJ2-5): DARVTQTPRHKVTEMGQEVTMRCQPILGHNTVFWYRQTMMQGLELLAYFRNRAPLDDSGMPKDRFSAEMPDATLATLKIQPSEPRDSAVYFCASGNTGGETQYFGPGTRLLVL.

In its sample, this clonotype was seen a few times. The chain carries TRBV19 and TRBJ2-2; D not certain. CDR1 is LNHDA, CDR2 SQIVND, per germline (reference sequence). The CDR3 totals 15 residues. V shed 2 bases and J shed 1 base, with 8 bases lying between them. The CDR3 reads CASSISGRNTGELFF. CDR3 nucleotides: TGTGCCAGTAGTATATCCGGCAGGAACACCGGGGAGCTGTTTTTT.

This chain uses TRBV9 with TRBJ2-6; D ambiguous. V shed 1 base and J shed 3 bases, with 5 bases lying between them. CDR3 length: 14 residues. Germline V gives CDR1 SGDLS, CDR2 YYNGEE. The CDR3: CASSVYGGANVLTF. CDR3 DNA sequence: TGTGCCAGCAGCGTATATGGTGGGGCCAACGTCCTGACTTTC.

CDR3: CASSHDRELTYNEQFF. The CDR3 coding sequence is TGTGCCAGCAGCCATGACAGGGAACTAACGTACAATGAGCAGTTCTTC. The V call is TRBV28, the J call TRBJ2-1, with TRBD1 matching over 7 bases. V lost 6 bases, J lost 4 bases, and 12 bases stayed unmatched. The CDR3 extends over 16 amino acids. Germline-derived CDR1 and CDR2 are MDHEN and SYDVKM. Full variable domain (outside the CDR3, taken from reference TRBV28 and TRBJ2-1): DVKVTQSSRYLVKRTGEKVFLECVQDMDHENMFWYRQDPGLGLRLIYFSYDVKMKEKGDIPEGYSVSREKKERFSLILESASTNQTSMYLCASSHDRELTYNEQFFGPGTRLTVL.

Of note for this clonotype: A much larger clone is a single base away; this may be a read error. This sequence joins TRBV6-1 and TRBJ1-1; D gene uncertain. Looked up from germline, CDR1 is MNHNS and CDR2 is SASEGT. The CDR3 totals 15 residues. The V end lost 5 bases, the J end lost 1 base, and 14 bases lay between the germline ends. CDR3 amino acids: CASSPSVAANTEAFF. The CDR3 DNA sequence: TGTGCCAGCAGTCCCTCGGTAGCAGCGAACACTGAAGCTTTCTTT.

This clonotype was detected only a few times. The chain couples TRBV6-1 to TRBJ2-3; 9 positions agree with TRBD1. The CDR3 loop spans 14 amino acids. Germline V CDR1 and CDR2: MNHNS, SASEGT. V trimming: 9 bases; J trimming: 3 bases; junction bases outside the gene matches: 7. This CDR3 reads CASRQGEGTDTQYF. The CDR3 DNA reads TGTGCCAGTAGACAGGGGGAAGGTACAGATACGCAGTATTTT.

V and J are TRBV10-2 and TRBJ2-7; no clear D. The CDR3 totals 13 residues. V lost 7 bases, J lost 2 bases, and 12 bases lay in between. CDR1 and CDR2 from the germline V gene are WSHSY and SAAADI. CDR3 sequence reads: CASTLTPAYEQYF. Written as DNA, the CDR3 is TGCGCCAGCACTTTGACACCTGCCTACGAGCAGTACTTC.

The chain employs TRBV2 and TRBJ1-1, with no clear D. Trimming took 5 bases from V and 4 from J, leaving 17 bases between them. Germline V gene sequence: CDR1 SNHLY, CDR2 FYNNEI. The CDR3 is 15 residues long. Written as DNA, the CDR3 is TGTGCCAGCAGTTTACCGCCGACTTGGGGCACTGAAGCTTTCTTT. Its translation: CASSLPPTWGTEAFF.

The table lists this clonotype with many counts. The CDR3 DNA sequence: TGTGCCAGCAGCCGCCGACGTAGCGGGATCCACACAGATACGCAGTATTTT. It translates to CASSRRRSGIHTDTQYF. The chain recombines TRBV7-8 with TRBJ2-3, with 8 bases fitting TRBD2. Germline CDR1 and CDR2: SGHVS and FQNEAQ. With V trimmed by 5 bases and J by 2 bases, 12 bases remained unmatched. CDR3 length: 17 amino acids.

This clonotype has ten or more counts. The chain recombines TRBV6-1 with TRBJ1-1, with 7 bases fitting TRBD1. After removal of 6 bases from V and 7 bases from J, the junction contained 5 bases not matched to a gene. Germline V gene data show CDR1 as MNHNS and CDR2 as SASEGT. The CDR3 totals 12 residues. For the CDR3, the DNA is TGTGCCAGCAGGGCCCGGGACAGTGAAGCTTTCTTT. It translates to CASRARDSEAFF.

The gene calls are TRBV5-1 and TRBJ2-2; TRBD2 agrees at 8 bases. Germline-derived CDR1 and CDR2 are SGHRS and YFSETQ. J lost 5 bases, V lost 2 bases, and 5 bases had no gene match. This CDR3 spans 15 amino acids. The CDR3 protein is CASSFSGISTGELFF. DNA for the CDR3: TGCGCCAGCAGCTTTAGCGGGATATCGACCGGGGAGCTGTTTTTT.

CDR3 protein: CASSRAPYGYTF. In DNA form, the CDR3 reads TGTGCCAGCTCGCGGGCACCGTATGGCTACACCTTC. The chain combines TRBV19 with TRBJ1-2, with D hard to call. The germline V and J ends were trimmed by 9 bases and 5 bases, with 13 bases remaining between them. CDR3 length: 12 amino acids. CDR1 LNHDA and CDR2 SQIVND come from the germline V gene (reference sequence). The variable domain in full, with the rest retrieved from reference TRBV19 and TRBJ1-2, is DGGITQSPKYLFRKEGQNVTLSCEQNLNHDAMYWYRQDPGQGLRLIYYSQIVNDFQKGDIAEGYSVSREKKESFPLTVTSAQKNPTAFYLCASSRAPYGYTFGSGTRLTVV.

V is TRBV4-3 and J is TRBJ2-7; 7 positions agree with TRBD1. Germline values: CDR1 LGHNA, CDR2 YSLEER. The CDR3 sequence is 15 residues long. J lost 4 bases, V lost 0 bases, and 6 bases had no gene match. CDR3 sequence (DNA): TGCGCCAGCAGCCAAGATACGACAGGGCGGTACGAGCAGTACTTC. This translates into CASSQDTTGRYEQYF.

This clonotype was recorded at least ten times. The chain employs TRBV3-1 and TRBJ2-7; 11 nucleotides line up with TRBD2. The V segment lost 4 bases and the J segment 10 bases; nucleotides outside the gene matches: 6. CDR1 LGHDT and CDR2 YNNKEL come from the germline V gene (reference sequence). This CDR3 is 13 amino acids long. The CDR3, as DNA: TGTGCCAGCAGCCTCCGGACTAGCGGGTTACAGTACTTC. The encoded protein is CASSLRTSGLQYF.

There are many counts of this clonotype. The V and J genes are TRBV6-1 and TRBJ2-1; D is perhaps TRBD1 or TRBD2 (9 bases each). V was clipped by 7 bases and J by 3 bases, with 31 bases between them. CDR3 length equals 20 residues. Germline V gene sequence: CDR1 MNHNS, CDR2 SASEGT. CDR3 protein: CASIGPGQGQTSGLYNEQFF. CDR3 DNA sequence: TGTGCCAGCATTGGACCGGGACAGGGTCAGACTAGCGGTCTCTACAATGAGCAGTTCTTC.

The sample holds one count of this clonotype. This chain links TRBV19 with TRBJ2-1; D is unclear. CDR3 size: 13 residues. Germline-derived CDR1 and CDR2 are LNHDA and SQIVND (reference sequence). The ends were cut back, 0 bases at V and 7 bases at J, with 7 bases in the middle. The CDR3 DNA reads as TGTGCCAGTAGTATAGATCTGGGGAATGAGCAGTTCTTC. Encoded protein: CASSIDLGNEQFF.

This sequence joins TRBV28 and TRBJ2-5; D is possibly TRBD1 or TRBD2 (6 bases each). Trimming took off 2 bases at V and 3 bases at J, with 19 bases between the two ends. The CDR3 runs to 17 residues. Germline lookup yields CDR1 MDHEN and CDR2 SYDVKM. CDR3 DNA: TGTGCCAGCAGTTTAATCGGGGTTGAGGGGGGAGAAGAGACCCAGTACTTC. Its translation: CASSLIGVEGGEETQYF.

A note on this clonotype: A read error may be the cause here, since a much bigger clone is one base away. The chain links TRBV5-5 to TRBJ1-5; 9 bases map to TRBD1. The J segment lost 9 bases and the V segment lost 4 bases, leaving 11 bases of the junction unmatched. The germline CDR1 and CDR2 sequences are SGHKS and YYEKEE (reference sequence). This CDR3 has 15 residues. CDR3 region: CASSVQGALDRPQHF. The CDR3 bases are TGTGCCAGCAGCGTACAGGGGGCTCTCGATCGGCCCCAGCATTTT.

This clonotype was seen only a few times. The chain joins TRBV29-1 to TRBJ2-7; D possibly corresponds to TRBD2 (6 bases). V dropped 5 bases and J dropped 2 bases, with 10 bases sitting between them. The CDR3 covers 12 residues. Germline lookup yields CDR1 SQVTM and CDR2 ANQGSEA. CDR3 amino acids: CSVLAEAYEQYF. CDR3 coding DNA: TGCAGCGTTTTAGCGGAGGCCTACGAGCAGTACTTC.

This chain links TRBV2 with TRBJ2-7; a possible D gene is TRBD2 (6 bases). V gave up 7 bases and J gave up 5 bases, with 12 bases separating them. The CDR3 length is 12 residues. Germline CDR1 reads SNHLY; CDR2 reads FYNNEI. The DNA for the CDR3 is TGTGCCAGCAAGGGACTGTCCCACGAGCAGTACTTC. It translates to CASKGLSHEQYF.

This clonotype was counted ten times or more. This CDR3 is CASSPQGGGNTEAFF. Here the CDR3 DNA reads TGTGCCAGCTCACCACAGGGTGGGGGTAACACTGAAGCTTTCTTT. The rearrangement uses TRBV18 and TRBJ1-1; D perhaps matches TRBD1 (5 bases). CDR3 length equals 15 residues. The ends were cut back, 1 base at V and 2 bases at J, with 11 bases in the middle. CDR1 and CDR2 from the germline V gene are KGHSH and LQKENI.

Ten or more counts support this clonotype. This chain uses TRBV7-3 with TRBJ2-3; D is tentatively TRBD1 or TRBD2 (5 bases each). The CDR3 runs to 16 residues. Germline lookup yields CDR1 SGHTA and CDR2 FQGTGA. The ends were cut back, 4 bases at V and 1 base at J, with 15 bases in the middle. The CDR3 region has the DNA TGTGCCAGCAGCTGGGGACCTCGTGGAGGCACAGATACGCAGTATTTT. It encodes CASSWGPRGGTDTQYF.

This clonotype was counted many times. The chain couples TRBV7-9 to TRBJ2-5; D unresolved. With 5 bases removed from V and 4 bases from J, the gap between germline ends came to 8 bases. CDR3 length: 12 amino acids. Germline CDR1 is SEHNR and CDR2 is FQNEAQ (reference sequence). The CDR3: CASSLIAETQYF. CDR3 DNA sequence: TGTGCCAGCAGCCTGATAGCAGAGACCCAGTACTTC.

The rearrangement joins TRBV2 to TRBJ2-3, with TRBD2 matching 11 bases. The junction had 4 bases not matched to a gene; V was cut back by 2 bases and J by 6 bases. Per germline, CDR1 SNHLY and CDR2 FYNNEI. This CDR3 is built from 15 residues. CDR3 region: CASSELTSGVDTQYF. CDR3 DNA: TGTGCCAGCAGTGAACTGACTAGCGGGGTGGATACGCAGTATTTT.

This clonotype was recorded many times. This chain uses TRBV30 with TRBJ1-5, with no clear D. The CDR3 is made up of 13 amino acids. Trimming took 0 bases from V and 5 from J, leaving 8 bases between them. Per the germline V gene, CDR1 is GTSNPN and CDR2 is SVGIG (reference sequence). The CDR3 nucleotides are TGTGCCTGGAGTGTACAAAGGGATCAGCCCCAGCATTTT. It translates to CAWSVQRDQPQHF.